This T cell receptor (beta chain) was captured by sequencing in a study of control samples from healthy donors and cancer patients. The V end lost 1 base, the J end lost 2 bases, and 11 bases lay between the germline ends. Germline lookup yields CDR1 LNHDA and CDR2 SQIVND (reference sequence). The CDR3 loop spans 15 amino acids. Assay used: immunoSEQ multiplex PCR; TCRdb lists only in-frame clones, some missing. This repertoire shows around 90,000 clones, under 90% found once; its top ten account for over 2%. The specimen sequenced was blood. This chain joins TRBV19 and TRBJ1-1; the D gene is possibly TRBD1 (5 bases). This TCR was recovered from a woman in her thirties or forties in good health. This chain's CDR3 is CASSIGGRGNTEAFF. The CDR3 bases are TGTGCCAGTAGTATAGGGGGCCGGGGAAACACTGAAGCTTTCTTT.